This T cell receptor beta chain appears in the sequencing data of a study of blood T cells in healthy people across ages (dated by TCRdb to between 2015 and 2017). Regarding the research as a whole: In model experiments, template switching captured about one uniquely barcoded TCR beta cDNA molecule for every two T cells. The study measured age-related changes in TCR beta repertoire diversity using deep sequencing normalized with unique cDNA molecular identifiers. Donors were grouped into four age groups: young (average 16 years), middle-aged (over 35), aged (around 60) and long-lived (approximately 78). To avoid experimental bias, donors of different ages were distributed randomly across sequencing lanes. For two donors (one aged 18 to 29 and one aged 80 or older), the study analyzed two additional independent replicas of 1 million unique cDNA reads from the same blood draw. Study-level results and caveats: Compared with the aged group, the long-lived group had more naive CD4+ T cells, fewer expanded clones and increased TCR diversity, a pattern suggesting age selection. The CMV infection status of donors was not known, potentially confounding age-related changes in expanded clonotypes. A strong correlation was found between observed TCR beta diversity and the percentage of naive T cells measured by flow cytometry. Conclusive comparison of naive and antigen-experienced compartments was prevented by the profiling of bulk unsorted PBMCs. As age increased, observed TCR beta diversity per million T cells dropped in a roughly linear way, and a significant reduction was already evident by age 40. Estimates of total diversity based on one million sequenced T cells were considered lower bounds and underestimates.

Donors were about 36 systemically healthy Caucasian individuals from Russia aged roughly 6 to 100 years. Each donor gave 8 to 10 milliliters of peripheral blood, collected into EDTA-treated Vacutainer tubes. Ficoll-Paque density-gradient centrifugation was used to isolate PBMCs, with at least 7 million per sample. Total RNA, at least 5.5 micrograms per sample, was extracted from PBMCs with Trizol reagent. For every donor, an aliquot of PBMCs went through flow cytometry to measure the percentages of naive CD45RAhigh/CD27high T cells. The library came from 5' RACE. The sequencer listed for this sample is Illumina HiSeq 2500. A second PCR of about 6 to 12 cycles was run with a J-beta primer mix and a sample-barcoded 5' primer. Each TCR beta cDNA molecule received a unique molecular identifier from a template-switch 5' adaptor carrying 12 random nucleotides. Each sample yielded at least 2.5 million CDR3-containing paired-end reads. First-strand cDNA was synthesized from all RNA with the Mint cDNA synthesis kit, primed by a TRBC-specific oligonucleotide. After uracil-DNA glycosylase treatment, a first 18-cycle PCR used universal primers M1SS and BC2_uni_R on all cDNA. Turning to the authors' computational methods: For normalization, 1 million high-quality reads, each with a distinct molecular identifier, were randomly selected from each sample. Instead of being binned into consensus sequences, reads that shared molecular identifiers were thrown out. MiTCR, with a Q25 quality threshold and the strictest error-elimination algorithm, was used for CDR3 identification, clonotype clustering and error correction. Lower-bound total TCR beta diversity was estimated with a nonparametric unseen species model using Euler transformation. Through fastp at Q25 and MiXCR, TCRdb rebuilt clones from the public reads, retaining in-frame beta chains. CDR3 protein duplicates are merged, each entry listing the most common genes and DNA. These V and J calls rely on TCRdb rather than the paper's analysis. The sample yields about 640,000 distinct CDR3 sequences; 40% to 45% were counted once. Of the sample, around 30% is held by the ten largest clones.

To note about this clonotype: What antigen it recognizes has not been identified. Per-nucleotide qualities are absent, and no much larger clonotype sits a single base away.

The germline V gene (reference sequence) gives CDR1 as LGHDT and CDR2 as YNNKEL. V loses 0 bases of germline sequence and J loses 7 bases, and the interval between the two ends is 18 bases. There are 16 amino acids in the CDR3, from cysteine to phenylalanine inclusive. Solely the CDR3 DNA is kept, with 48 bases framed from the first base. This receptor chain uses TRBV3-1 and TRBJ1-2; the D gene cannot be resolved reliably. This clonotype originated in a man aged 80 or over in good health. Sequencing input: blood. The CDR3: CASSQDLNPMQSGYTF. The DNA reads TGTGCCAGCAGCCAAGATTTAAACCCGATGCAGAGTGGCTACACCTTC.